The present TCR beta chain was sequenced within a study of T cells expressing NK-cell markers. Study-wide context: The sequencing cohort of eight donors included seven HCMV-seropositive individuals and one seronegative individual.

TCRdb re-called the 5' RACE reads and catalogs CDR3 proteins one per entry, DNA excluded. The sample holds roughly 23,000 distinct CDR3 sequences. The specimen was blood T cells: a sorted CD56 or NKG2C T cell subset, CD4+ or CD8+ T cells, or bulk PBMC T cells (not recorded which). This TCR was recovered from a man aged 18-70 years in good health.

The CDR3 here is CASSISARGYEQYF. The rearrangement joins TRBV19 to TRBJ2-7; TCRdb's assignment of TRBD1 cannot be checked, as there is no DNA. The CDR3 is 14 amino acids. Germline assignment: CDR1 LNHDA and CDR2 SQIVND (reference sequence).